This T cell receptor (beta chain) was documented in a study of cytomegalovirus exposure and HLA in healthy donors. CDR1 is MRHNA, CDR2 SNTAGT, per germline. With V trimmed by 6 bases and J by 1 base, 4 bases remained unmatched. CDR3 size: 15 residues. With 60 Vbeta and 13 Jbeta primers, the PCR was carried out. TCRdb keeps only in-frame clones here, not all; method: immunoSEQ multiplex PCR. The sample holds approximately 89,000 clones, roughly 79% seen once. A note on this clone: Antigen unknown.

Points from the study as a whole: Previous analysis showed most TCR beta V segments were productive about 90% or about 30% of the time. In a later analysis, a genetic analysis reported fewer productive-TCR N-insertions in an Asian-associated ancestry cluster than the cohort average.

Material for sequencing was PBMCs. The chain combines TRBV6-4 with TRBJ2-1, with TRBD2 matching over 9 bases. The source is a male donor in good health and CMV-seronegative. CDR3 bases: TGTGCCAGCAGCCTCCTAGCGGGATCCTACAATGAGCAGTTCTTC. This gives the protein CASSLLAGSYNEQFF.